The 18 T cell receptor beta chains below were found in one sample sequenced in a study of blood T cells in healthy people across ages. A second PCR, run for about 6 to 11 cycles, used a sample-barcoded 5' primer plus a J-beta primer mix. MiXCR was run by TCRdb on the 5' RACE reads, yielding one entry per CDR3 protein. The sample carries 1.2 million to 1.5 million distinct CDR3 sequences, roughly 40% recorded once. Sequencing used blood. The receptors derive from a woman under 30 in good health.

V and J are TRBV10-3 and TRBJ2-1; D could derive from TRBD1 or TRBD2 (5 bases each). The better agreement between TRBJ2-7 and the DNA end casts doubt on the J call. The CDR3 consists of 16 residues. Germline loops: CDR1 ENHRY, CDR2 SYGVKD. The DNA of the CDR3 is TGTGCCATCAGTGAGATGGGGGTTTCCTCCTACAATGAGCAGTACTTC. It codes for CAISEMGVSSYNEQYF.

The chain's CDR3 is CSARDRTVEYNEQFF. CDR3 DNA sequence: TGCAGTGCTAGAGATCGAACCGTAGAATACAATGAGCAGTTCTTC. The genes are TRBV20-1 and TRBJ2-1; no reliable D call. Trimming cost V 0 bases and J 4 bases, with 13 bases left between them. This CDR3 has 15 amino acids. CDR1 DFQATT and CDR2 SNEGSKA come from the germline V gene (reference sequence).

V and J are TRBV11-2 and TRBJ2-5; no clear D gene. CDR1 and CDR2 from the germline V gene are SGHAT and FQNNGV. This CDR3 has 11 residues. The germline V and J ends were trimmed by 8 bases and 5 bases, with 9 bases remaining between them. The CDR3 protein is CASLGSETQYF. The DNA for the CDR3 is TGTGCCAGCCTAGGCTCTGAGACCCAGTACTTC.

The chain carries TRBV25-1 and TRBJ1-1; no definite D call. Germline loops: CDR1 MGHDK, CDR2 SYGVNS. This CDR3 region has 11 residues. Trimming stripped 2 bases from V and 11 bases from J, with 9 bases between. The CDR3 region has the DNA TGTGCCAGCAGTGAAGAGCCTAATGCTTTCTTT. This translates into CASSEEPNAFF.

The genes are TRBV20-1 and TRBJ2-7; 8 bases map to TRBD2. The CDR3 totals 14 residues. Per the germline V gene, CDR1 is DFQATT and CDR2 is SNEGSKA (reference sequence). V shed 4 bases, J shed 4 bases, and the junction held 9 bases outside the gene matches. The CDR3 is CSAIDSGIVYEQYF. The DNA for the CDR3 is TGCAGTGCTATCGATAGCGGGATCGTTTACGAGCAGTACTTC.

Ten or more counts support this clonotype. The J gene is TRBJ1-2, the V gene TRBV5-1; a weak D match, TRBD1 (6 bases). Germline CDR1 and CDR2: SGHRS and YFSETQ. This CDR3 contains 14 residues. Trimming took off 1 base at V and 6 bases at J, with 13 bases between the two ends. The CDR3 protein is CASSLTGSPHGYTF. CDR3 nucleotides: TGCGCCAGCAGCTTGACAGGGAGCCCCCATGGCTACACCTTC. The variable domain in full, with the rest retrieved from reference TRBV5-1 and TRBJ1-2, is KAGVTQTPRYLIKTRGQQVTLSCSPISGHRSVSWYQQTPGQGLQFLFEYFSETQRNKGNFPGRFSGRQFSNSRSEMNVSTLELGDSALYLCASSLTGSPHGYTFGSGTRLTVV.

The chain combines TRBV7-7 with TRBJ2-1, with 15 nucleotides matching TRBD2. V dropped 5 bases and J dropped 11; count of bases not matched to a gene: 7. This CDR3 contains 15 residues. From germline, CDR1 is SSHAT and CDR2 FNYEAQ (reference sequence). The CDR3 spells CASSPGLAGGLKQFF. The CDR3 coding sequence is TGTGCCAGCAGCCCGGGACTAGCGGGAGGCCTTAAGCAGTTCTTC.

This rearrangement joins TRBV3-1 to TRBJ1-1; the D is unclear. The germline V and J ends were trimmed by 0 bases and 0 bases, with 11 bases remaining between them. Per germline, CDR1 LGHDT and CDR2 YNNKEL (reference sequence). The CDR3 has 16 residues. CDR3 bases: TGTGCCAGCAGCCAAGAGGAAGGACGGATGAACACTGAAGCTTTCTTT. As protein: CASSQEEGRMNTEAFF.

V is TRBV5-1 and J is TRBJ2-5, with 10 bases matching TRBD2. The germline V gene has CDR1 SGHRS and CDR2 YFSETQ. V shed 3 bases, J shed 5 bases, and the junction held 10 bases outside the gene matches. The CDR3 loop spans 16 amino acids. The CDR3: CASSSVAGGWDETQYF. The CDR3, as DNA: TGCGCCAGCAGCTCCGTAGCGGGGGGTTGGGATGAGACCCAGTACTTC.

The table lists this clonotype with a few counts. The chain uses TRBV5-1 and TRBJ2-1; D call uncertain. CDR1 is SGHRS, CDR2 YFSETQ, per germline. The V end lost 7 bases, the J end lost 9 bases, and 20 bases lay between the germline ends. There are 14 residues in the CDR3. The CDR3 loop is CASGPGNGVGEQFF. The CDR3 bases are TGCGCCAGCGGCCCAGGAAATGGGGTTGGTGAGCAGTTCTTC.

Only one count was recorded for this clonotype. The V and J genes are TRBV10-1 and TRBJ2-2, with TRBD1 identical over 11 bases. This CDR3 region has 15 residues. V trimming: 6 bases; J trimming: 4 bases; junction bases outside the gene matches: 4. Germline V CDR1 and CDR2: WNHNN, SYGVQD (reference sequence). The CDR3 loop is CASRTGTGGTGELFF. The CDR3 region has the DNA TGCGCCAGCAGAACCGGGACAGGGGGCACCGGGGAGCTGTTTTTT.

A word on this clonotype: It may be a read error: a sequence one base away is much more abundant. This rearrangement joins TRBV28 to TRBJ2-6, with a possible D match to TRBD1 (5 bases). CDR3 length equals 15 residues. CDR1 MDHEN and CDR2 SYDVKM come from the germline V gene. The CDR3 coding sequence is TGTGTCAGCAGCCAAGGACAACCCGGGGCCAACGTCCTGACTTTC. Encoded protein: CVSSQGQPGANVLTF.

The rearrangement joins TRBV5-5 to TRBJ2-1; no reliable D call. The CDR3 contains 15 residues. V was clipped by 7 bases and J by 4 bases, with 18 bases between them. From germline, CDR1 is SGHKS and CDR2 YYEKEE (reference sequence). This CDR3 is CASEPAETIYNEQFF. In DNA form, the CDR3 reads TGTGCCAGCGAGCCCGCGGAAACCATTTACAATGAGCAGTTCTTC.

This chain links TRBV29-1 with TRBJ1-1, with D perhaps TRBD1 (5 bases). Germline CDR1 and CDR2: SQVTM and ANQGSEA. There are 13 residues in the CDR3. The CDR3 DNA is TGCACCACCCCGGCAGGGCCTACACCTGAAGCTTTCTTT. It is translated as CTTPAGPTPEAFF.

The chain carries TRBV4-1 and TRBJ2-5; either TRBD1 or TRBD2 may fit D (5 bases each). The DNA end is more similar to TRBJ2-7, so the J call may be wrong. This CDR3 has 16 amino acids. CDR1 and CDR2 (germline): MGHRA, YSYEKL. The CDR3 loop reads CASSQEPGPPGYEQYF. The CDR3 nucleotides read TGCGCCAGCAGCCAAGAACCGGGACCCCCGGGCTACGAGCAGTACTTC.

The chain couples TRBV20-1 to TRBJ2-4; 10 nucleotides line up with TRBD1. The J call is uncertain, as TRBJ2-7 better fits the DNA end. CDR1 DFQATT and CDR2 SNEGSKA come from the germline V gene (reference sequence). The length of the CDR3 is 14 residues. CDR3 loop: CSARAGTGDGEQYF. In nucleotides, the CDR3 is TGCAGTGCTAGGGCCGGGACAGGGGATGGCGAGCAGTACTTC.

The chain combines TRBV5-6 with TRBJ1-2; D uncertain. Germline V gene data show CDR1 as SGHDT and CDR2 as YYEEEE. The CDR3 length is 12 residues. V dropped 3 bases and J dropped 4 bases, with 7 bases sitting between them. The CDR3 here is CASSSRIYGYTF. The DNA for the CDR3 is TGTGCCAGCAGCTCAAGGATCTATGGCTACACCTTC.

This clonotype was observed a few times. The junction and the germline gene differ at one end; a read error may be behind it. The V and J genes are TRBV7-9 and TRBJ2-3; 10 positions agree with TRBD2. This CDR3 is built from 15 residues. CDR1 and CDR2 from the germline V gene are SEHNR and FQNEAQ (reference sequence). CDR3 sequence (DNA): TGTGCCAGCAGCCTAGCTCTAGCGGGGGCGGATACGCAGTATTTT. It yields the protein CASSLALAGADTQYF.